Shown below are 5 T cell receptor beta chains from a single sample sequenced in a study of radiation and T cells in renal cell carcinoma. Assay: immunoSEQ multiplex PCR; the TCRdb copy retains only in-frame clones and omits some. The data show around 99,000 clones, roughly 84% seen once. The time point was: blood 4 weeks post-SBRT, at nephrectomy. Treatment of the sample: 15 Gy SBRT to primary tumor, nephrectomy 4 weeks later. The sample was blood, taken from a patient whose treatment included radiotherapy and nephrectomy. The receptors derive from a man aged 55 to 70 with renal cell carcinoma.

This chain connects TRBV27 to TRBJ2-7; possibly TRBD2 for D (5 bases). Trimming stripped 5 bases from V and 5 bases from J, with 13 bases between. CDR3 length equals 13 residues. CDR1 is MNHEY, CDR2 SMNVEV, per germline (reference sequence). The CDR3 loop reads CASSLQSRDEQYF. The CDR3 nucleotides are TGTGCCAGCAGTCTCCAATCGCGGGACGAGCAGTACTTC.

V and J are TRBV15 and TRBJ1-5; TRBD1 might be the D (5 bases). This CDR3 contains 18 residues. The germline V gene has CDR1 LNHNV and CDR2 YYDKDF (reference sequence). V was clipped by 5 bases and J by 0 bases, with 20 bases between them. Here the CDR3 DNA reads TGTGCCACCAGCCTAAGGGGCGACAGATACTATAGCAATCAGCCCCAGCATTTT. As protein: CATSLRGDRYYSNQPQHF.

This clone was seen a single time. The V and J genes are TRBV27 and TRBJ2-3; D not certain. CDR3 length: 15 amino acids. V shed 2 bases and J shed 2 bases, with 11 bases lying between them. Germline CDR1 and CDR2: MNHEY and SMNVEV (reference sequence). The CDR3 nucleotides read TGTGCCAGCAGTTTAGGTAGCCGTAACACAGATACGCAGTATTTT. Translating gives CASSLGSRNTDTQYF.

Only a few counts were recorded for this clone. J is TRBJ2-5 and V is TRBV29-1; 10 positions match TRBD1. Germline CDR1 is SQVTM and CDR2 is ANQGSEA. The CDR3 runs 13 residues. V was clipped by 4 bases and J by 2 bases; unmatched bases: 1. CDR3 residues: CSVGDRGQETQYF. CDR3 sequence (DNA): TGCAGCGTTGGGGACAGGGGTCAAGAGACCCAGTACTTC.

This clone was counted only a few times. This chain joins TRBV4-1 and TRBJ1-5; D remains ambiguous. The CDR3 runs 13 residues. Germline V gives CDR1 MGHRA, CDR2 YSYEKL. V shed 3 bases and J shed 4 bases, with 7 bases lying between them. As DNA, the CDR3 is TGCGCCAGCAGCCAGCGACAAAATCAGCCCCAGCATTTT. Translation: CASSQRQNQPQHF.